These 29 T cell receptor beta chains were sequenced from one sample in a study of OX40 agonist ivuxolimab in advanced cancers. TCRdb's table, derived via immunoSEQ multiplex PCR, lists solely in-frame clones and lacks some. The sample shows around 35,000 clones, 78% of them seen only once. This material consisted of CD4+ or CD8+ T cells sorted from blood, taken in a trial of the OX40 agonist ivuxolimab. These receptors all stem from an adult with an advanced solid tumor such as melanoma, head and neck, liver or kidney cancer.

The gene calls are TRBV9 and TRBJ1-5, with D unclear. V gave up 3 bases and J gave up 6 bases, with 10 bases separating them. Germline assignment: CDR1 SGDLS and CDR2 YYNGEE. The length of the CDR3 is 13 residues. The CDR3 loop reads CASSAGWGQPQHF. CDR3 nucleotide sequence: TGTGCCAGCAGCGCCGGTTGGGGTCAGCCCCAGCATTTT. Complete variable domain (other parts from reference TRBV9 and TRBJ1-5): DSGVTQTPKHLITATGQRVTLRCSPRSGDLSVYWYQQSLDQGLQFLIQYYNGEERAKGNILERFSAQQFPDLHSELNLSSLELGDSALYFCASSAGWGQPQHFGDGTRLSIL.

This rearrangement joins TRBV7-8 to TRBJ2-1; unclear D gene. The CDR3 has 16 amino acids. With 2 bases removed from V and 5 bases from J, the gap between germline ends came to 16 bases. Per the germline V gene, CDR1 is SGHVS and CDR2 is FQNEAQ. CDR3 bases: TGTGCCAGCAGCTTAATAAAGTTGCCGGCAGACAATGAGCAGTTCTTC. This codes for CASSLIKLPADNEQFF.

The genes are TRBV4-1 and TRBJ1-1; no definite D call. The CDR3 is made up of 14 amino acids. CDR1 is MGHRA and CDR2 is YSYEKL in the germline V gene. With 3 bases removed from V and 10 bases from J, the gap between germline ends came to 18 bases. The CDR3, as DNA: TGCGCCAGCAGCCATCCCTGGTCCTCTCCCCGAGCTTTCTTT. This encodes CASSHPWSSPRAFF.

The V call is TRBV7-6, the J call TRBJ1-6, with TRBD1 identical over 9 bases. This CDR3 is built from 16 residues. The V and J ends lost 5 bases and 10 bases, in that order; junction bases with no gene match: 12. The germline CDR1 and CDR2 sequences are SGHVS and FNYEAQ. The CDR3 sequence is CASSPSAGTGYSPLHF. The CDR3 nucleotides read TGTGCCAGCAGCCCGTCGGCCGGGACAGGGTACTCACCCCTCCACTTT.

Written as DNA, the CDR3 is TGTGCCAGCTGCAAACAGGGTTTCACGGGCTACACCTTC. This translates into CASCKQGFTGYTF. The chain carries TRBV6-6 and TRBJ1-2; perhaps TRBD1 as D (6 bases). Germline V gene sequence: CDR1 MNHNY, CDR2 SVGAGI (reference sequence). The CDR3 length is 13 residues. The V end lost 8 bases, the J end lost 8 bases, and 18 bases lay between the germline ends.

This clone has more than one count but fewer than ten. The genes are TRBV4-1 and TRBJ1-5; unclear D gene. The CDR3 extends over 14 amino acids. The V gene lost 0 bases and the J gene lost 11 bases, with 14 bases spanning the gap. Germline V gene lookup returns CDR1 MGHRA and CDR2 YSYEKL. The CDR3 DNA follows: TGCGCCAGCAGCCAAGATCAACATTCCAGAGCCCAGCATTTT. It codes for CASSQDQHSRAQHF.

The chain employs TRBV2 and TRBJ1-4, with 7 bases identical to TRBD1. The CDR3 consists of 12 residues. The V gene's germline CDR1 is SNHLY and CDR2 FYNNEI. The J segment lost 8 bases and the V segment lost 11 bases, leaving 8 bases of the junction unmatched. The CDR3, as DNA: TGTGCCGACCAGGGGGAGGGAGAAAAACTGTTTTTT. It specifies CADQGEGEKLFF.

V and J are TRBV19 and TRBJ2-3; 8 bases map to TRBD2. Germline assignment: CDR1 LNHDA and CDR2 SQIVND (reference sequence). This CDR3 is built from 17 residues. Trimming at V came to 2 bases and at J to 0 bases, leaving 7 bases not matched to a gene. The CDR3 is CASSIRTSPLSTDTQYF. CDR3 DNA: TGTGCCAGTAGTATAAGGACTAGCCCCCTAAGCACAGATACGCAGTATTTT.

Written as DNA, the CDR3 is TGTGCCAGCAGCTTGGACGCGCTTGGGGCAGGTGAGCAGTTCTTC. Amino acids: CASSLDALGAGEQFF. The chain is built from TRBV5-6 and TRBJ2-1; perhaps TRBD1 as D (5 bases). Looked up from germline, CDR1 is SGHDT and CDR2 is YYEEEE. The CDR3 consists of 15 residues. V shed 0 bases and J shed 9 bases, with 16 bases lying between them.

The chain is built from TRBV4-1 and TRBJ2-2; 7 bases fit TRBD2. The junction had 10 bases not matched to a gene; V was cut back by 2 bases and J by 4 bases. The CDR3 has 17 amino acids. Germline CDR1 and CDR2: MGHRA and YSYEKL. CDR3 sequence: CASSQTPSLAATGELFF. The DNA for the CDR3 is TGCGCCAGCAGCCAAACCCCCTCCCTAGCGGCCACCGGGGAGCTGTTTTTT.

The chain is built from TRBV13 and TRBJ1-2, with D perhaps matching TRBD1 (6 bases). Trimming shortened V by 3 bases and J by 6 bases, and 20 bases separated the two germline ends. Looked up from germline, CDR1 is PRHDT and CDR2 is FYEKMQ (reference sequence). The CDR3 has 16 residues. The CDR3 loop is CASSFKGYRSGDGYTF. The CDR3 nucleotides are TGTGCCAGCAGCTTTAAGGGATACAGGTCAGGGGATGGCTACACCTTC.

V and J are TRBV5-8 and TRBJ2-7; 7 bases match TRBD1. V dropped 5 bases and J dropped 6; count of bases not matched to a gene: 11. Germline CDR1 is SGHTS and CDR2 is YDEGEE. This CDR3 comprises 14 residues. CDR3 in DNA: TGTGCCAGCAGGCTGACAGGGCTATCTTCCGAGCAGTACTTC. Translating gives CASRLTGLSSEQYF.

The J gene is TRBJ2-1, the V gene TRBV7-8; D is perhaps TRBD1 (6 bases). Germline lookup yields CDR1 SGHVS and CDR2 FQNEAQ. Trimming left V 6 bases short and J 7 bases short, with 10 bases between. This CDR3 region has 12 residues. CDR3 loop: CASRGTGNEQFF. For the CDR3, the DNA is TGTGCCAGCAGGGGAACAGGGAATGAGCAGTTCTTC.

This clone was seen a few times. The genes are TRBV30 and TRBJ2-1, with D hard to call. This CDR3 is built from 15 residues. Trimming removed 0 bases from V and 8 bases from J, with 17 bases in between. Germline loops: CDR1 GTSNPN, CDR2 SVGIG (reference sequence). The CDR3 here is CAWSVLADPPHEQFF. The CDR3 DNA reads TGTGCCTGGAGTGTACTGGCGGATCCCCCCCATGAGCAGTTCTTC.

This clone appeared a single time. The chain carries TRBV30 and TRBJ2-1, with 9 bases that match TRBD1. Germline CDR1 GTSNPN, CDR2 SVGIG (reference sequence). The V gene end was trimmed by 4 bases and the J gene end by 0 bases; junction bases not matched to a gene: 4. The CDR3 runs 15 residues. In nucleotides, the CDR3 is TGTGCCTGGACCACAGGGGGCCTCTCCTACAATGAGCAGTTCTTC. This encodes CAWTTGGLSYNEQFF.

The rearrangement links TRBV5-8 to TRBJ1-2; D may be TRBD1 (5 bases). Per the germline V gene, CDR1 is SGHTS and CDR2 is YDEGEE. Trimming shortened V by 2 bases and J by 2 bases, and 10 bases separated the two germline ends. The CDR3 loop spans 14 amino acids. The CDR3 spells CASSFLGANYGYTF. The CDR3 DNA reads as TGTGCCAGCAGCTTCCTAGGGGCAAACTATGGCTACACCTTC.

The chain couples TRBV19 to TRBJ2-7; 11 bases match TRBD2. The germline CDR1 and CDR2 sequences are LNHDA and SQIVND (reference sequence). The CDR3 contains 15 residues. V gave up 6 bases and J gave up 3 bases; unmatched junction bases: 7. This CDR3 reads CASSELAGDLYEQYF. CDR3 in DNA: TGTGCCAGTAGCGAACTAGCGGGAGACCTCTACGAGCAGTACTTC.

The CDR3 here is CASHTTGTANYGYTF. CDR3 in DNA: TGTGCCAGTCACACTACAGGGACAGCTAACTATGGCTACACCTTC. The chain uses TRBV11-2 and TRBJ1-2; 7 bases are shared with TRBD1. CDR3 length equals 15 residues. Germline lookup yields CDR1 SGHAT and CDR2 FQNNGV. The junction had 10 bases not matched to a gene; V was cut back by 9 bases and J by 0 bases.

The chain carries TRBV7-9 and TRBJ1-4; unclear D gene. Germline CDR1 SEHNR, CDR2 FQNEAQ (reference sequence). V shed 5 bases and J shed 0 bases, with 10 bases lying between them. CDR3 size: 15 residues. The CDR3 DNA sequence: TGTGCCAGCAGCGCCGGGTCGTCAACTAATGAAAAACTGTTTTTT. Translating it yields CASSAGSSTNEKLFF.

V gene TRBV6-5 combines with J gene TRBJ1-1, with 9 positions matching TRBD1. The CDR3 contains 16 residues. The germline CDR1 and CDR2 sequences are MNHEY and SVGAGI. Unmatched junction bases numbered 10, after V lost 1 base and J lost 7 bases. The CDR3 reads CASSYLPGQGVLEAFF. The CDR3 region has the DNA TGTGCCAGCAGTTACTTGCCGGGACAGGGAGTGCTTGAAGCTTTCTTT.

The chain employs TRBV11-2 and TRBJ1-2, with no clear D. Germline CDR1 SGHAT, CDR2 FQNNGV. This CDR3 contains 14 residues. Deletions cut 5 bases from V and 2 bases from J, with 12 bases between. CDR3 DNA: TGTGCCAGCAGCCCCGCTTTTGGCAACTATGGCTACACCTTC. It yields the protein CASSPAFGNYGYTF.

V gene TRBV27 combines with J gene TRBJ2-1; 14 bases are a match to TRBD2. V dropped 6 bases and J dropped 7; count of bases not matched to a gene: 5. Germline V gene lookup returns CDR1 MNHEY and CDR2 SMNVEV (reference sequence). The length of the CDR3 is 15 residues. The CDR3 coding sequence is TGTGCCAGCAGGACTAGCGGGAGGGAGGGGAATGAGCAGTTCTTC. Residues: CASRTSGREGNEQFF.

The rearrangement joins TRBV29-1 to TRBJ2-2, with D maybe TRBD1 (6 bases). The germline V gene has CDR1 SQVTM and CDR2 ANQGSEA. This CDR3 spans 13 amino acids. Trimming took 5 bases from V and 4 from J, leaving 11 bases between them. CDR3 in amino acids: CSVKGVGTGELFF. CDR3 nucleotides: TGCAGCGTTAAGGGGGTGGGCACCGGGGAGCTGTTTTTT.

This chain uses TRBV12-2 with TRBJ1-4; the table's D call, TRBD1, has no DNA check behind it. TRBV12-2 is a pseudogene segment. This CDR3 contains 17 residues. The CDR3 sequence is CASRLVAMFRKNEKLFF. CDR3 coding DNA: TGTGCAAGTCGCTTAGTTGCCATGTTCAGGAAGAATGAAAAACTGTTTTTT.

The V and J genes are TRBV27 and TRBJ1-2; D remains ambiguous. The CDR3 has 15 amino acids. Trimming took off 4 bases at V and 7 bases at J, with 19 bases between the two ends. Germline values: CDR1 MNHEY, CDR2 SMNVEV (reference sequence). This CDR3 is CASSSETATRGGYTF. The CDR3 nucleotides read TGTGCCAGCAGTTCTGAGACGGCTACTCGAGGTGGCTACACCTTC.

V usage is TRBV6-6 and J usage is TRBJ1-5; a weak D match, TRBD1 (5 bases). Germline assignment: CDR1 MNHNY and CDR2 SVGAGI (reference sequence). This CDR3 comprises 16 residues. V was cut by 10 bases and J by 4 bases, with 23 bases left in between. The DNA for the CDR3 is TGTGCCACCACCCGGGGGGTGGTGGGGCCTAATCAGCCCCAGCATTTT. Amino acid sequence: CATTRGVVGPNQPQHF.

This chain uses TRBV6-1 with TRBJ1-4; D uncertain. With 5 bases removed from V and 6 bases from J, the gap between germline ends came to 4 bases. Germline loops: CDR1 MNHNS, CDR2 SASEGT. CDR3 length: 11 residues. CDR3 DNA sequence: TGTGCCAGCAGTTACGATGAAAAACTGTTTTTT. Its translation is CASSYDEKLFF.

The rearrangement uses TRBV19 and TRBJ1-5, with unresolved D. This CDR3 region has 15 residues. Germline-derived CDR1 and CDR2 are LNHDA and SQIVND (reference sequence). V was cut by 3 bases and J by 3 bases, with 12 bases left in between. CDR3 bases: TGTGCCAGTAGTATCTTTCCAGCCTACAATCAGCCCCAGCATTTT. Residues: CASSIFPAYNQPQHF. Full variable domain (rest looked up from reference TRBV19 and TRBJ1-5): DGGITQSPKYLFRKEGQNVTLSCEQNLNHDAMYWYRQDPGQGLRLIYYSQIVNDFQKGDIAEGYSVSREKKESFPLTVTSAQKNPTAFYLCASSIFPAYNQPQHFGDGTRLSIL.

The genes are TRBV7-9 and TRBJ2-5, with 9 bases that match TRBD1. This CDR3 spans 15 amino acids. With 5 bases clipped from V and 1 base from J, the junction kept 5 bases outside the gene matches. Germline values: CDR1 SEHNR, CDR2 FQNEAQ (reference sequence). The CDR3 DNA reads TGTGCCAGCAGCGTGCCGGGACAGGGCCAAGAGACCCAGTACTTC. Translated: CASSVPGQGQETQYF. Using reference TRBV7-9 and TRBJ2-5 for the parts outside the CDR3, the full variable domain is DTGVSQNPRHKITKRGQNVTFRCDPISEHNRLYWYRQTLGQGPEFLTYFQNEAQLEKSRLLSDRFSAERPKGSFSTLEIQRTEQGDSAMYLCASSVPGQGQETQYFGPGTRLLVL.